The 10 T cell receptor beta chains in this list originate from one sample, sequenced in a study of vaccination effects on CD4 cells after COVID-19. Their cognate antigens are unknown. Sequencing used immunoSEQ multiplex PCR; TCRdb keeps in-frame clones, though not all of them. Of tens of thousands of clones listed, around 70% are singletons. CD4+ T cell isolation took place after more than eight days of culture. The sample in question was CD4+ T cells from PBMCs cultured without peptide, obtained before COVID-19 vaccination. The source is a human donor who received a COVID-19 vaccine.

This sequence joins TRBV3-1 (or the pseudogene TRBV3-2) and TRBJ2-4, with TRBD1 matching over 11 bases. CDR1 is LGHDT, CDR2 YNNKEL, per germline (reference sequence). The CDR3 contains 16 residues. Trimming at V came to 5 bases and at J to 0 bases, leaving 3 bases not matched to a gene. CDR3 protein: CASSGTGGIAKNIQYF. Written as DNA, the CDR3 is TGTGCCAGCAGCGGGACAGGGGGGATAGCCAAAAACATTCAGTACTTC.

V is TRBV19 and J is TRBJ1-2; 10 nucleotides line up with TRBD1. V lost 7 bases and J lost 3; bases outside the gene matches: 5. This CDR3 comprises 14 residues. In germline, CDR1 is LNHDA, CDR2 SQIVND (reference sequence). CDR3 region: CASIGTGVDYGYTF. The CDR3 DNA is TGTGCCAGTATCGGGACAGGGGTCGACTATGGCTACACCTTC.

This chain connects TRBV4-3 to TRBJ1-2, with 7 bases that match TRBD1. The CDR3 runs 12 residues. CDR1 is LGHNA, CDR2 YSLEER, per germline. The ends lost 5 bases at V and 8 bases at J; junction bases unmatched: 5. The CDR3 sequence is CASSSRTGGYTF. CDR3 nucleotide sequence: TGCGCCAGCAGCTCACGGACAGGCGGCTACACCTTC.

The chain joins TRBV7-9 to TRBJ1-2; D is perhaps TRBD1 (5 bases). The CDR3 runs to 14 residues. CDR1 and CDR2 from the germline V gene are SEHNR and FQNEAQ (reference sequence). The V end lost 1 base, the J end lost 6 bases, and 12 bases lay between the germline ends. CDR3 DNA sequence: TGTGCCAGCAGCTTAGTATTACAGGTGGATGGCTACACCTTC. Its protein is CASSLVLQVDGYTF. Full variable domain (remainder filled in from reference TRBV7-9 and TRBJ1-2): DTGVSQNPRHKITKRGQNVTFRCDPISEHNRLYWYRQTLGQGPEFLTYFQNEAQLEKSRLLSDRFSAERPKGSFSTLEIQRTEQGDSAMYLCASSLVLQVDGYTFGSGTRLTVV.

DNA of the CDR3: TGTGCCAGCAGGAAATACATCGATCCCTACAATGAGCAGTTCTTC. Translating it yields CASRKYIDPYNEQFF. V usage is TRBV27 and J usage is TRBJ2-1, with unresolved D. Germline V gives CDR1 MNHEY, CDR2 SMNVEV (reference sequence). The ends were cut back, 6 bases at V and 2 bases at J, with 14 bases in the middle. The CDR3 totals 15 residues.

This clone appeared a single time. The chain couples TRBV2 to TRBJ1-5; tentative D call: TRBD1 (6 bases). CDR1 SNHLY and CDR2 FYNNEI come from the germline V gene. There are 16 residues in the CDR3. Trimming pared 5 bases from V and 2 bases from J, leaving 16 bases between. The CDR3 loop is CASSLQGWGGNQPQHF. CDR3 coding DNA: TGTGCCAGCAGTTTACAGGGTTGGGGAGGCAATCAGCCCCAGCATTTT. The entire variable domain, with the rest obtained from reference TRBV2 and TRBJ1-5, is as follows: EPEVTQTPSHQVTQMGQEVILRCVPISNHLYFYWYRQILGQKVEFLVSFYNNEISEKSEIFDDQFSVERPDGSNFTLKIRSTKLEDSAMYFCASSLQGWGGNQPQHFGDGTRLSIL.

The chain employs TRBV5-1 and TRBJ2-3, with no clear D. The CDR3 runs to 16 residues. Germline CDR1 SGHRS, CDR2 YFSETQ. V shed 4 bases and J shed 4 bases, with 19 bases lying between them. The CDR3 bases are TGCGCCAGCAGCCCAGATACGTCTAGGCAGGCAGATACGCAGTATTTT. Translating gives CASSPDTSRQADTQYF.

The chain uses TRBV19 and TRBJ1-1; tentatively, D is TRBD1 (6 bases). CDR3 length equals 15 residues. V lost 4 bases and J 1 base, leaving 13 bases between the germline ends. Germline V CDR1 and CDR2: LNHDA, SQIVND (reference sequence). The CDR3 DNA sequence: TGTGCCAGTAGTACTGTTGGGGGCGGGAACACTGAAGCTTTCTTT. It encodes CASSTVGGGNTEAFF.

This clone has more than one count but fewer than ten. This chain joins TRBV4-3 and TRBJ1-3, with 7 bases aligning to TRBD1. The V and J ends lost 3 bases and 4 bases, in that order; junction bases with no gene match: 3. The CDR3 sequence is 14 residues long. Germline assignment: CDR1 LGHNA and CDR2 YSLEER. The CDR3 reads CASSHTGVGNTIYF. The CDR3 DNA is TGCGCCAGCAGCCACACAGGGGTAGGAAACACCATATATTTT.

CDR3 sequence (DNA): TGTGCCAGCAGCCGAAGCATTTTCGGGACAGGCCGCTCGAGCGAAGCCAAAAACATTCAGTACTTC. Translated, it gives CASSRSIFGTGRSSEAKNIQYF. The rearrangement uses TRBV14 and TRBJ2-4, with 8 bases fitting TRBD1. V shed 4 bases and J 0 bases; nucleotides not matched to a gene: 23. There are 22 residues in the CDR3. CDR1 and CDR2 (germline): SGHDN, FVKESK.